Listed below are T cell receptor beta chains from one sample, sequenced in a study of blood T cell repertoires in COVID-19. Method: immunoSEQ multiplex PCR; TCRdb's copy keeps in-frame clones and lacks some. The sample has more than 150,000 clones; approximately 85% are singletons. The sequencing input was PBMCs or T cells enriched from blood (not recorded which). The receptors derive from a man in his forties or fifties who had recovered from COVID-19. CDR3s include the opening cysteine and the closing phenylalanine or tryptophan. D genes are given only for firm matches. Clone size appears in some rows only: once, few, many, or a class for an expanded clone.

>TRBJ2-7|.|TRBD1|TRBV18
CASSPDRGHYEQYF
TGTGCCAGCTCCCCCGACAGGGGGCACTACGAGCAGTACTTC
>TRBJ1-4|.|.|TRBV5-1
CASSLSPWADNEKLFF
TGCGCCAGCAGCTTGTCGCCATGGGCCGATAATGAAAAACTGTTTTTT
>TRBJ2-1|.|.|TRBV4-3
CASSQDRVRTTKQFF
TGCGCCAGCAGCCAAGATCGGGTCCGGACAACGAAGCAGTTCTTC
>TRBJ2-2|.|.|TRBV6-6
CASSYQVTGELFF
TGTGCCAGCAGTTACCAGGTCACCGGGGAGCTGTTTTTT
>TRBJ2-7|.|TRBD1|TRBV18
CASSPGTGHYEQYF
TGTGCCAGCTCACCAGGGACAGGTCACTACGAGCAGTACTTC
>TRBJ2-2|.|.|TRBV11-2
CASSLAAQGFTGELFF
TGTGCCAGCAGCTTAGCTGCGCAGGGGTTCACCGGGGAGCTGTTTTTT
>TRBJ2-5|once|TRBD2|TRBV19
CASSIGLADQETQYF
TGTGCCAGTAGTATAGGGCTAGCGGATCAAGAGACCCAGTACTTC
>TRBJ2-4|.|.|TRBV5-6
CASSTLREGSEENIQYF
TGTGCCAGCAGCACGCTGAGGGAAGGTAGCGAGGAAAACATTCAGTACTTC
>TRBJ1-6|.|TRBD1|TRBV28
CASRLGQGYSPLHF
TGTGCCAGCAGACTAGGACAGGGGTATTCACCCCTCCACTTT
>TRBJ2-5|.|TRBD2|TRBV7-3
CASSPGTSGRGETQYF
TGTGCCAGCAGCCCCGGGACTAGCGGGAGAGGAGAGACCCAGTACTTC
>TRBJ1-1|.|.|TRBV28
CASTRGGASTEAFF
TGTGCCAGCACCCGTGGGGGGGCGAGCACTGAAGCTTTCTTT
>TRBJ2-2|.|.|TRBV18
CASSPKRPNTGELFF
TGTGCCAGCTCACCAAAGCGCCCGAACACCGGGGAGCTGTTTTTT
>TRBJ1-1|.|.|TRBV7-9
CASSFYGGAAFF
TGTGCCAGCAGCTTTTACGGGGGAGCAGCTTTCTTT
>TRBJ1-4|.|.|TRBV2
CASIREGTNEKLFF
TGTGCCAGCATCCGAGAGGGAACTAATGAAAAACTGTTTTTT
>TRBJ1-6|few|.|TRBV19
CASQPRDNYSPLHF
TGTGCCAGTCAACCGAGGGACAACTATTCACCCCTCCACTTT
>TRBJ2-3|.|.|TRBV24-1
CATSDSEENKNTDTQYF
TGTGCCACCAGTGATTCCGAAGAAAACAAAAACACAGATACGCAGTATTTT
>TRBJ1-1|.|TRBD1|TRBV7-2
CASSAHRGGTEAFF
TGTGCCAGCAGCGCTCACAGGGGTGGCACTGAAGCTTTCTTT